This T cell receptor beta chain was captured in a study of T-cell memory formation after mild COVID-19. In TCRdb, the 5' RACE reads were re-called with MiXCR into one record per CDR3 protein. The data contain roughly 120,000 distinct CDR3 sequences, approximately 15% of them seen just once; the ten biggest clones take up over 11%. This clonotype was picked up many times. Germline-derived CDR1 and CDR2 are LGHNT and FRNRAP. The CDR3 is 12 residues long. Trimming pared 5 bases from V and 9 bases from J, leaving 11 bases between. The TCR sequence derives from an adult woman who had mild COVID-19 (a few samples of this study predate the infection). Cell type and time point are not known. Sequenced input: PBMCs or a T cell subset sorted from them (not recorded which). This chain connects TRBV12-5 to TRBJ2-1, with D perhaps TRBD1 or TRBD2 (5 bases each). CDR3 sequence: CASGDRGGEQFF. The DNA of the CDR3 is TGTGCTAGTGGTGACCGGGGCGGTGAGCAGTTCTTC.